This note documents a single T cell receptor beta chain sequence. Constant-segment primers were used for 5'RACE, and the resulting TCR alpha and TCR beta cDNA libraries carried sample barcodes and UMIs. MiXCR, applied by TCRdb to the 5' RACE reads, yields one record per CDR3 protein. The sample has roughly 580,000 distinct CDR3 sequences; about a sixth are singletons. This record comes from a study of T-cell memory formation after mild COVID-19. With 6 bases removed from V and 2 bases from J, the gap between germline ends came to 13 bases. The CDR3 runs to 14 residues. Germline V lookup: CDR1 MNHNS, CDR2 SASEGT.

The rearrangement links TRBV6-1 to TRBJ1-2; no firm D call. The source of this sequence is an adult woman who had mild COVID-19 (a few samples of this study predate the infection). Cell type and time point are not known. Sequencing was done on a sample of PBMCs or a T cell subset sorted from them (not recorded which). CDR3 protein: CASSRLNANYGYTF. CDR3 DNA sequence: TGTGCCAGCAGCCGTCTGAACGCGAACTATGGCTACACCTTC.